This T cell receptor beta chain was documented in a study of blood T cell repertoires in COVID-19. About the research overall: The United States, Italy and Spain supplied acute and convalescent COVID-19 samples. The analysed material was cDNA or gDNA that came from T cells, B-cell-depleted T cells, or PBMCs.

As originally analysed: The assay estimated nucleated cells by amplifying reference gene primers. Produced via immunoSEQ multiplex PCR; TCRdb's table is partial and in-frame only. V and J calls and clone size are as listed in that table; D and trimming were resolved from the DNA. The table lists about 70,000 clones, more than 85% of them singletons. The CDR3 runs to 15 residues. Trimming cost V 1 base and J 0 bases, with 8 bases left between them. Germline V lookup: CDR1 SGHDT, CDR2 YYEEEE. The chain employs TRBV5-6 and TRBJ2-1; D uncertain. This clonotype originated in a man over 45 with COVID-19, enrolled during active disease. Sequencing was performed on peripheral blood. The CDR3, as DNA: TGTGCCAGCAGCTTGAGAGAGAGCTCCTACAATGAGCAGTTCTTC. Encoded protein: CASSLRESSYNEQFF.